These T cell receptor beta chains were read from a single sample in a study of PD-1 blockade in classical Hodgkin lymphoma. Repertoires were generated with immunoSEQ multiplex PCR, while TCRdb's copy carries only in-frame clones and drops some. This sample has about 16,000 clones, with approximately 85% found just once. The source material was peripheral blood mononuclear cells (PBMCs). The receptor set was obtained from a human donor with classical Hodgkin lymphoma. Both conserved end residues are part of each CDR3. A D gene is named only where the DNA matches it firmly. Clone size is stated in some rows and not others, as once, few, many or a class when expanded.

D: NA
size: NA
V: TRBV28
J: TRBJ1-2
CDR3: CASSSGYGYTF
DNA: TGTGCCAGCAGCAGCGGGTATGGCTACACCTTC

D: NA
size: NA
V: TRBV18
J: TRBJ2-4
CDR3: CASSQGSGAPGIQYF
DNA: TGTGCCAGCTCACAGGGCTCGGGAGCCCCAGGCATTCAGTACTTC

D: NA
size: once
V: TRBV10-1
J: TRBJ2-3
CDR3: CASSERSGLTDTQYF
DNA: TGCGCCAGCAGTGAGAGGAGCGGACTCACAGATACGCAGTATTTT

D: NA
size: NA
V: TRBV7-8
J: TRBJ1-6
CDR3: CASSLDRVHNSPLHF
DNA: TGTGCCAGCAGCTTAGACAGGGTCCATAATTCACCCCTCCACTTT

D: TRBD2
size: NA
V: TRBV6-4
J: TRBJ2-1
CDR3: CASSDRTSGNNEQFF
DNA: TGTGCCAGCAGTGACCGTACTAGCGGGAATAATGAGCAGTTCTTC

D: NA
size: NA
V: TRBV15
J: TRBJ1-5
CDR3: CATSRAKGAEGNQPQHF
DNA: TGTGCCACCAGCAGAGCAAAAGGGGCCGAGGGCAATCAGCCCCAGCATTTT

D: NA
size: NA
V: TRBV10-2
J: TRBJ2-3
CDR3: CASSRFGEDTQYF
DNA: TGCGCCAGCAGTAGGTTCGGCGAAGATACGCAGTATTTT

D: NA
size: NA
V: TRBV9
J: TRBJ2-1
CDR3: CASSVEGFNEQFF
DNA: TGTGCCAGCAGCGTAGAGGGCTTCAATGAGCAGTTCTTC

D: TRBD1
size: NA
V: TRBV28
J: TRBJ2-5
CDR3: CATLLRGRGQETQYF
DNA: TGTGCCACCCTTCTCAGGGGGCGAGGGCAAGAGACCCAGTACTTC

D: NA
size: NA
V: TRBV6-5
J: TRBJ1-1
CDR3: CASSYKRNTEAFF
DNA: TGTGCCAGCAGTTACAAGAGGAACACTGAAGCTTTCTTT

D: TRBD2
size: NA
V: TRBV10-3
J: TRBJ2-5
CDR3: CAIRTSGAKSRAQYF
DNA: TGTGCCATCAGAACTAGCGGGGCGAAGAGTAGGGCCCAGTACTTC

D: TRBD2
size: NA
V: TRBV28
J: TRBJ2-3
CDR3: CASSWGGTDTQYF
DNA: TGTGCCAGTTCCTGGGGGGGGACAGATACGCAGTATTTT

D: NA
size: once
V: TRBV28
J: TRBJ1-4
CDR3: CASSPSSLANEKLFF
DNA: TGTGCCAGCAGCCCCTCCTCTTTGGCTAATGAAAAACTGTTTTTT

D: NA
size: once
V: TRBV2
J: TRBJ2-2
CDR3: CASKSANTGELFF
DNA: TGTGCCAGCAAATCAGCGAACACCGGGGAGCTGTTTTTT

D: TRBD1
size: NA
V: TRBV5-1
J: TRBJ1-6
CDR3: CASSLGRGRPGVSGGYYSPLHF
DNA: TGCGCCAGCAGCTTGGGAAGGGGACGTCCCGGAGTTTCAGGGGGATATTATTCACCCCTCCACTTT

D: TRBD2
size: NA
V: TRBV7-3
J: TRBJ2-1
CDR3: CASSLTGGRGVDEQFF
DNA: TGTGCCAGCAGCTTAACGGGCGGGAGGGGAGTGGATGAGCAGTTCTTC

D: NA
size: NA
V: TRBV6-5
J: TRBJ2-2
CDR3: CASSYFAREVAGELFF
DNA: TGTGCCAGCAGTTACTTCGCCCGGGAAGTGGCCGGGGAGCTGTTTTTT